These T cell receptor beta chains were read from a single sample in a study of OX40 agonist ivuxolimab in advanced cancers. Libraries were prepared by immunoSEQ multiplex PCR; TCRdb keeps only in-frame clonotypes and omits some of them. The sample yields 64,000 or so clones, 83% seen once. This sample comprised CD4+ or CD8+ T cells sorted from blood, obtained in a trial of the OX40 agonist ivuxolimab. The receptors originated from an adult with an advanced solid tumor such as melanoma, head and neck, liver or kidney cancer. The CDR3 runs from the conserved cysteine through the conserved F or W. D genes are given only for firm matches. Some rows have no size entry. The others give once, few or many, or a class for an expanded clone.

V	J	D	size	DNA	CDR3
TRBV5-1	TRBJ2-1	NA	few	TGCGCCAGCAGCGCAAGACTAGGGCCCCTCTACAATGAGCAGTTCTTC	CASSARLGPLYNEQFF
TRBV21-1	TRBJ2-5	NA	few	TGTGCCAGCAAAGATTTCAGGGACCAAGAGACCCAGTACTTC	CASKDFRDQETQYF
TRBV19	TRBJ2-3	TRBD2	NA	TGTGCCAGTAGTATTCCTAGCGGGATGGCCGATACGCAGTATTTT	CASSIPSGMADTQYF
TRBV30	TRBJ1-1	NA	few	TGTGCCTGGAGTATATCATTCGGTACTGAAGCTTTCTTT	CAWSISFGTEAFF
TRBV5-6	TRBJ1-5	NA	once	TGTGCCAGCAGCTTCCATACCCGGGTGAATCAGCCCCAGCATTTT	CASSFHTRVNQPQHF
TRBV19	TRBJ1-1	NA	NA	TGTGCCAGTAGCCGATTAGACAGGAACACTGAAGCTTTCTTT	CASSRLDRNTEAFF
TRBV2	TRBJ1-4	NA	once	TGTGCCAGCAGGGGACTACCAGGGAAGACTAATGAAAAACTGTTTTTT	CASRGLPGKTNEKLFF
TRBV5-6	TRBJ1-1	TRBD1	NA	TGTGCCAGCAGCTTGGGGCTCTTCCCAGGGGGTAACACTGAAGCTTTCTTT	CASSLGLFPGGNTEAFF
TRBV11-3	TRBJ2-6	TRBD1	once	TGTGCCAGCAGCTCCGGCCGACAGGGGGTCAACGTCCTGACTTTC	CASSSGRQGVNVLTF
TRBV19	TRBJ2-2	NA	NA	TGTGCCAGTAGTATCAAACAGTCCCTCTGGACCGGGGAGCTGTTTTTT	CASSIKQSLWTGELFF
TRBV19	TRBJ2-1	TRBD2	NA	TGTGCCAGTAAGGGGACTAGCGGGAGCACCTACAATGAGCAGTTCTTC	CASKGTSGSTYNEQFF
TRBV9	TRBJ1-2	NA	once	TGTGCCAGCAGCGTAAGGGGGTCCAACTATGGCTACACCTTC	CASSVRGSNYGYTF
TRBV21-1	TRBJ1-5	NA	NA	TGTGCCAGCAGCAAAAAGACAGACAATTATAGCAATCAGCCCCAGCATTTT	CASSKKTDNYSNQPQHF
TRBV6-1	TRBJ2-1	NA	NA	TGTGCCTCCAGACTAGACAGCTACAATGAGCAGTTCTTC	CASRLDSYNEQFF
TRBV4-1	TRBJ1-4	NA	once	TGCGCCAGCAGCCCACTCGGCGTACAGGGTGGTGGAAAACTGTTTTTT	CASSPLGVQGGGKLFF
TRBV6-1	TRBJ2-3	NA	NA	TGTGCCAGCAGTGAAGAGTGGGGGGGCACAGATACGCAGTATTTT	CASSEEWGGTDTQYF
TRBV7-8	TRBJ2-1	NA	NA	TGTGCCAGCAGCTTAGCCACAGCAGGGGAGCAGTTCTTC	CASSLATAGEQFF
TRBV19	TRBJ2-7	NA	NA	TGTGCCAGTAGTCGGGGCTACGAGCAGTACTTC	CASSRGYEQYF
TRBV10-1	TRBJ2-1	NA	NA	TGCGCCAGCAGTGCCCTAGGGGGAGGCAATGAGCAGTTCTTC	CASSALGGGNEQFF
TRBV29-1	TRBJ1-6	TRBD1	NA	TGCAGCGTGGGGGCAGGGGGTAATTCACCCCTCCACTTT	CSVGAGGNSPLHF
TRBV5-1	TRBJ2-2	TRBD2	NA	TGCGCCAGCAGCTTGAATAGCGGGAGGGCCGGCACCGGGGAGCTGTTTTTT	CASSLNSGRAGTGELFF
TRBV5-1	TRBJ2-7	NA	few	TGCGCCAGCAGCCGGCAAACACGAAAGGACGATAGGCAGTACTTC	CASSRQTRKDDRQYF
TRBV18	TRBJ1-6	TRBD1	NA	TGTGCCAGCTCATTACAGGGGAGCTCCTATAATTCACCCCTCCACTTT	CASSLQGSSYNSPLHF
TRBV11-2	TRBJ2-2	NA	NA	TGTGCCAGCAGCTTCGGTATGACCGGGGAGCTGTTTTTT	CASSFGMTGELFF
TRBV5-4	TRBJ2-7	TRBD2	few	TGTGCCAGCAGCTTGGGATTAGCGGGGGGGCAGGGCGAGCAGTACTTC	CASSLGLAGGQGEQYF
TRBV5-1	TRBJ2-3	TRBD2	NA	TGCGCCAGCAGCTCGGGACTAGCGGGGGGCGGGAGCACAGATACGCAGTATTTT	CASSSGLAGGGSTDTQYF
TRBV18	TRBJ2-3	NA	NA	TGTGCCAGCTCACCACCGTCGGCTGCCCGAGATACGCAGTATTTT	CASSPPSAARDTQYF
TRBV7-9	TRBJ1-2	NA	NA	TGTGCCAGCAGCTTAGGACAGGCGACGCGGGATGGCTACACCTTC	CASSLGQATRDGYTF
TRBV5-6	TRBJ2-3	NA	NA	TGTGCCAGCAGACGGGTCCCCACAAGCACAGATACGCAGTATTTT	CASRRVPTSTDTQYF
TRBV11-2	TRBJ2-6	NA	NA	TGTGCCAGCAGCTTGGGGGGAGCGGGGGCCAACGTCCTGACTTTC	CASSLGGAGANVLTF
TRBV7-8	TRBJ1-5	NA	NA	TGTGCCAGCAGCCGCCGAGAGTATCAGCCCCAGCATTTT	CASSRREYQPQHF
TRBV10-1	TRBJ1-1	NA	NA	TGCGCCAGCAGTGGAGAACACAGGGCGCCGAACACTGAAGCTTTCTTT	CASSGEHRAPNTEAFF
TRBV10-1	TRBJ1-1	NA	NA	TGCGCCAGCAGTAGAGGGGGGGAAGGCACTGAAGCTTTCTTT	CASSRGGEGTEAFF
TRBV4-1	TRBJ2-3	TRBD2	NA	TGCGCCAGCAGCCAGATCCCTCATAGCGGGAGGGCCGGAGATACGCAGTATTTT	CASSQIPHSGRAGDTQYF
TRBV6-5	TRBJ2-7	NA	NA	TGTGCCAGCACCGAGTGGGGGCAAAGCTCCTACGAGCAGTACTTC	CASTEWGQSSYEQYF
TRBV5-1	TRBJ1-4	NA	NA	TGCGCCAGCAGCTTGAATCCAGGAGACGAAAAACTGTTTTTT	CASSLNPGDEKLFF
TRBV9	TRBJ2-1	TRBD2	NA	TGTGCCAGCAGCGTAGAACTAGCGGGGCCCAACAATGAGCAGTTCTTC	CASSVELAGPNNEQFF
TRBV19	TRBJ2-1	NA	NA	TGTGCCAGTAGTGACAGCTACAATGAGCAGTTCTTC	CASSDSYNEQFF
TRBV5-5	TRBJ1-5	NA	NA	TGTGCCAGCAGCTTGACAGCAGCATATAGCAATCAGCCCCAGCATTTT	CASSLTAAYSNQPQHF
TRBV29-1	TRBJ2-6	NA	NA	TGCAGCGTTGAAGAAAGTGGGGCCAACGTCCTGACTTTC	CSVEESGANVLTF
TRBV11-1	TRBJ2-7	TRBD2	NA	TGTGCCAGCAGCTTGAGTCTTGGACTAGTTGGCGAGCAGTACTTC	CASSLSLGLVGEQYF